This T cell receptor beta chain is drawn from a study of Tregs in tolerant kidney transplant recipients. Thawed PBMCs were FACS-sorted into unstimulated CD4+CD25+CD127- regulatory T cells, CD4+CD25- non-regulatory cells, CD4 and CD8 cells. Comments on this clone: Its antigen is unknown.

CDR3 size: 14 residues. Germline loops: CDR1 WNHNN, CDR2 SYGVQD (reference sequence). Deletions cut 8 bases from V and 6 bases from J, with 17 bases between. Study observations and caveats: Some patients' samples used different primers over time, so nucleotide sequences weren't comparable. Biological reproducibility was not directly addressed, but technical replication error appeared minimal. Activated donor B cell expansion appeared to reveal the most relevant donor-specific TCRbeta repertoire.

Method: immunoSEQ multiplex PCR; TCRdb's copy keeps in-frame clones and lacks some. The top ten hold about 2.1% of the sample, which has more than 60,000 clones, approximately 85% seen once. This sample comprised Tregs from blood, obtained before the transplant. This TCR was sampled from a human donor who received a combined kidney and bone marrow transplant. The rearrangement joins TRBV10-1 to TRBJ2-1; perhaps TRBD2 as D (5 bases). CDR3 amino acids: CASSQLVTSNEQFF. The CDR3 nucleotides are TGCGCCAGCTCACAACTAGTTACGTCCAATGAGCAGTTCTTC.